The clone carrying this T cell receptor (beta chain) was picked up one time. This sample was taken from a study of blood T cell repertoires in COVID-19. On the study more broadly: From T cells, B-cell-depleted T cells, or PBMCs came the material, which was cDNA or gDNA.

The CDR3 runs to 16 residues. Trimming removed 9 bases from V and 4 bases from J; junction bases left unmatched: 16. Germline V gives CDR1 SGHNT, CDR2 YYREEE (reference sequence). The protocol was immunoSEQ multiplex PCR, while the TCRdb copy is restricted to in-frame clones and leaves out a portion. The sample shows some 110,000 clones, about 85% of them seen only once. The genes are TRBV5-4 and TRBJ2-1; 7 nucleotides agree with TRBD1. The clonotype was recovered from a man aged 35 to 55 with acute or convalescent COVID-19. Sequencing was carried out using peripheral blood. This chain's CDR3 is CATTRTGSVGYNEQFF. The DNA of the CDR3 is TGTGCCACCACCCGGACAGGCTCGGTGGGTTACAATGAGCAGTTCTTC.